A selection of T cell receptor beta chains follows, all from one sample in a study of blood T cell repertoires in COVID-19. Repertoires were generated with immunoSEQ multiplex PCR, while TCRdb's copy carries only in-frame clones and drops some. The profile shows fewer than 200,000 clones, around 78% of them singletons. Sequenced material: PBMCs or T cells enriched from blood (not recorded which). These receptors all stem from a woman between 45 and 65 years old who had recovered from COVID-19. The CDR3 runs from the conserved cysteine through the conserved F or W. Each record gives: D gene, V gene, J gene, clone size, CDR3 DNA, CDR3 protein. D genes are given only for firm matches. Only some rows state a clone size, as once, few, many or a class for expanded clones.

d_call: .
v_call: TRBV6-5
j_call: TRBJ1-6
clone_size: .
cdr3_nt: TGTGCCAGCAGCCGGAATTCACCCCTCCACTTT
cdr3_aa: CASSRNSPLHF

d_call: .
v_call: TRBV6-5
j_call: TRBJ1-1
clone_size: .
cdr3_nt: TGTGCCAGCAGTTACTTAAACCCTGGACTGAAAGCTTTCTTT
cdr3_aa: CASSYLNPGLKAFF

d_call: TRBD1
v_call: TRBV5-1
j_call: TRBJ1-6
clone_size: .
cdr3_nt: TGCGCCAGCAGCCCCGGTAGGGCAGGGGGCACGGGAAATTCACCCCTCCACTTT
cdr3_aa: CASSPGRAGGTGNSPLHF

d_call: TRBD2
v_call: TRBV5-8
j_call: TRBJ2-3
clone_size: many
cdr3_nt: TGTGCCAGCAGCCTCCTAGCGGGGAACACAGATACGCAGTATTTT
cdr3_aa: CASSLLAGNTDTQYF

d_call: .
v_call: TRBV6-6
j_call: TRBJ2-3
clone_size: .
cdr3_nt: TGTGCCAGCAGTTACGGGGCGGCCGACGCGCAGTATTTT
cdr3_aa: CASSYGAADAQYF

d_call: .
v_call: TRBV11-3
j_call: TRBJ1-1
clone_size: .
cdr3_nt: TGTGCCAGCAGCTTAGTGGTCCCCGGGGGTACTGAAGCTTTCTTT
cdr3_aa: CASSLVVPGGTEAFF

d_call: .
v_call: TRBV14
j_call: TRBJ2-5
clone_size: .
cdr3_nt: TGTGCCAGCAGCCAAAGCGCCTTCACTGAGACCCAGTACTTC
cdr3_aa: CASSQSAFTETQYF

d_call: .
v_call: TRBV7-9
j_call: TRBJ1-2
clone_size: .
cdr3_nt: TGTGCCAGCAGCTTAGTCGCGGCCGGGGATGGCTACACCTTC
cdr3_aa: CASSLVAAGDGYTF

d_call: .
v_call: TRBV7-6
j_call: TRBJ1-4
clone_size: .
cdr3_nt: TGTGCCAGCAGCTTAATTGTAGGGGAGGGTGAAAAACTGTTTTTT
cdr3_aa: CASSLIVGEGEKLFF

d_call: TRBD1
v_call: TRBV28
j_call: TRBJ1-1
clone_size: .
cdr3_nt: TGTGCCAGCAGTGCCTCTCGACAGGGGGGGAACACTGAAGCTTTCTTT
cdr3_aa: CASSASRQGGNTEAFF

d_call: .
v_call: TRBV5-1
j_call: TRBJ1-6
clone_size: .
cdr3_nt: TGCGCCAGCAGCTTAGGACAGTTTTCACCCCTCCACTTT
cdr3_aa: CASSLGQFSPLHF

d_call: .
v_call: TRBV7-6
j_call: TRBJ2-3
clone_size: .
cdr3_nt: TGTGCCACGGCACCGACTAGCACAGATACGCAGTATTTT
cdr3_aa: CATAPTSTDTQYF

d_call: TRBD2
v_call: TRBV6-8
j_call: TRBJ2-1
clone_size: .
cdr3_nt: TGTGCCGACCTCGGGACTAGCGGGGGGGTAGTCTACAATGAGCAGTTCTTC
cdr3_aa: CADLGTSGGVVYNEQFF

d_call: .
v_call: TRBV10-3
j_call: TRBJ1-4
clone_size: .
cdr3_nt: TGTGCCACCGGTGAGGGGGGCGGTATTGAAAAACTGTTTTTT
cdr3_aa: CATGEGGGIEKLFF

d_call: TRBD1
v_call: TRBV25-1
j_call: TRBJ2-6
clone_size: once
cdr3_nt: TGTGCCAGCGGGACAGGGAAGTCTGGGGCCAACGTCCTGACTTTC
cdr3_aa: CASGTGKSGANVLTF

d_call: .
v_call: TRBV29-1
j_call: TRBJ2-1
clone_size: .
cdr3_nt: TGCAGCGTAATGGGCACCCCCGAGCGGGTCAATGAGCAGTTCTTC
cdr3_aa: CSVMGTPERVNEQFF

d_call: .
v_call: TRBV27
j_call: TRBJ1-2
clone_size: .
cdr3_nt: TGTGCCAGCAGTCCCGCCTGGGGCGCCGAATACCTCTATGGCTACACCTTC
cdr3_aa: CASSPAWGAEYLYGYTF

d_call: TRBD1
v_call: TRBV15
j_call: TRBJ1-6
clone_size: once
cdr3_nt: TGTGCCACCAGCAGACCCGGGACAGGGTATTCACCCCTCCACTTT
cdr3_aa: CATSRPGTGYSPLHF

d_call: .
v_call: TRBV18
j_call: TRBJ1-3
clone_size: .
cdr3_nt: TGTGCCAGCTCACCACTCGGTGACAGCTCTGGAAACACCATATATTTT
cdr3_aa: CASSPLGDSSGNTIYF

d_call: .
v_call: TRBV7-9
j_call: TRBJ2-5
clone_size: .
cdr3_nt: TGTGCCACCAATTTACGGGGTTCCCAAGAGACCCAGTACTTC
cdr3_aa: CATNLRGSQETQYF

d_call: .
v_call: TRBV9
j_call: TRBJ1-4
clone_size: .
cdr3_nt: TGTGCCAGCAGCGTCACAGGTGGAAACGAAAAACTGTTTTTT
cdr3_aa: CASSVTGGNEKLFF

d_call: TRBD1
v_call: TRBV5-1
j_call: TRBJ1-1
clone_size: once
cdr3_nt: TGCGCCAGCAGCTGGGGGACAGGGAACACTGAAGCTTTCTTT
cdr3_aa: CASSWGTGNTEAFF

d_call: TRBD1
v_call: TRBV11-2
j_call: TRBJ2-3
clone_size: .
cdr3_nt: TGTGCCAGCAGCTTACCGGGGACAGAAAACTCAGATACGCAGTATTTT
cdr3_aa: CASSLPGTENSDTQYF

d_call: .
v_call: TRBV4-1
j_call: TRBJ1-1
clone_size: .
cdr3_nt: TGCGCCAGCAGCCAATTACCACAGGAGAACACTGAAGCTTTCTTT
cdr3_aa: CASSQLPQENTEAFF

d_call: TRBD1
v_call: TRBV12-3/TRBV12-4
j_call: TRBJ1-2
clone_size: .
cdr3_nt: TGTGCCAGCAGTGGGGGACAGAACTATGGCTACACCTTC
cdr3_aa: CASSGGQNYGYTF

d_call: .
v_call: TRBV4-2
j_call: TRBJ1-2
clone_size: .
cdr3_nt: TGTGCCAGCAGCCAAGACGGTGGGAGGGGCTATGGCTACACCTTC
cdr3_aa: CASSQDGGRGYGYTF

d_call: TRBD1
v_call: TRBV7-9
j_call: TRBJ1-3
clone_size: .
cdr3_nt: TGTGCCAGCAGCCTAACAGGGGAGGGAAACACCATATATTTT
cdr3_aa: CASSLTGEGNTIYF

d_call: .
v_call: TRBV5-1
j_call: TRBJ2-1
clone_size: .
cdr3_nt: TGCGCCAGCAGCCGGGGGGACACGTCACTACCTAACAATGAGCAGTTCTTC
cdr3_aa: CASSRGDTSLPNNEQFF

d_call: .
v_call: TRBV7-9
j_call: TRBJ1-6
clone_size: few
cdr3_nt: TGTGCCAGCAGCCGCGGACTGATTTCACCCCTCCACTTT
cdr3_aa: CASSRGLISPLHF

d_call: .
v_call: TRBV30
j_call: TRBJ1-3
clone_size: .
cdr3_nt: TGTGCCTCGGACATCTCTGGAAACACCATATATTTT
cdr3_aa: CASDISGNTIYF

d_call: TRBD1
v_call: TRBV6-5
j_call: TRBJ1-5
clone_size: .
cdr3_nt: TGTGCCAGCACCCGGACAGGGGTTCAGCCCCAGCATTTT
cdr3_aa: CASTRTGVQPQHF

d_call: .
v_call: TRBV5-1
j_call: TRBJ2-1
clone_size: many
cdr3_nt: TGCGCCAGCAGCTTGGCCAGGGGCCAAGACCACAATGAGCAGTTCTTC
cdr3_aa: CASSLARGQDHNEQFF

d_call: .
v_call: TRBV30
j_call: TRBJ1-1
clone_size: .
cdr3_nt: TGTGCCTGGACGCCGGGGACTAGGACTGAAGCTTTCTTT
cdr3_aa: CAWTPGTRTEAFF

d_call: .
v_call: TRBV12-3/TRBV12-4
j_call: TRBJ1-2
clone_size: .
cdr3_nt: TGTGCCAGCAGTCCTCGGGGGACCAATGGCTACACCTTC
cdr3_aa: CASSPRGTNGYTF

d_call: .
v_call: TRBV28
j_call: TRBJ1-5
clone_size: few
cdr3_nt: TGTGCTACCCTCGTGGAGATCAATCAGCCCCAGCATTTT
cdr3_aa: CATLVEINQPQHF